These T cell receptor beta chains were read from a single sample in a study of regulatory T cells in long-lasting Graves disease. In TCRdb, the multiplex PCR reads were re-called with MiXCR into one record per CDR3 protein. The table shows approximately 350,000 distinct CDR3 sequences, with under 20% occurring only once. These data were likewise used in another study, on T cells in Graves' hyperthyroidism and ophthalmopathy.

Sequencing used peripheral blood mononuclear cells (PBMCs), obtained at new diagnosis, from a patient treated with antithyroid drugs. The receptors shown here come from a young woman with Graves disease. Both conserved end residues are part of each CDR3. The D gene is left open where the match is weak. Clone size appears in some rows only: once, few, many, or a class for an expanded clone.

clone_size,d_call,v_call,cdr3_length,j_call,cdr3_nt,cdr3_aa
NA,NA,TRBV29-1,14,TRBJ1-3,TGCAGCGTTACAACAGGGTTAGCTGGAAACACCATATATTTT,CSVTTGLAGNTIYF
few,NA,TRBV27,14,TRBJ2-2,TGTGCCAGCAGTTTATATCTGGGGACCGGGGAGCTGTTTTTT,CASSLYLGTGELFF
many,NA,TRBV13,16,TRBJ2-3,TGTGCCAGCAGCTTACCCAGGACGGCTAGCACAGATACGCAGTATTTT,CASSLPRTASTDTQYF
NA,TRBD1,TRBV5-5,16,TRBJ1-2,TGTGCCAGCAGTTGGGGGAGGACAGGTGTCTTCTATGGCTACACCTTC,CASSWGRTGVFYGYTF
NA,TRBD2,TRBV6-1,15,TRBJ2-3,TGTGCCAGCAGTGGAGGGACTAGCGGGGAAGGTACGCAGTATTTT,CASSGGTSGEGTQYF
NA,NA,TRBV11-2,15,TRBJ1-5,TGTGCCAGCAGCGGAGAGGGGGGGGGCAATCAGCCCCAGCATTTT,CASSGEGGGNQPQHF
many,TRBD1,TRBV6-1,14,TRBJ1-1,TGTGCCAGCAGTCAACGGGACAGGGGGTCTGAAGCTTTCTTT,CASSQRDRGSEAFF
many,TRBD2,TRBV12-3/TRBV12-4,15,TRBJ2-6,TGTGCCAGCAGTTTGTTAGCGGGGGCTGCCGGCGTCCTGACTTTC,CASSLLAGAAGVLTF
many,TRBD2,TRBV11-2,16,TRBJ2-2,TGTGCCAGCAGCTTAGAAGCGGGAGTCCACACCGGGGAGCTGTTTTTT,CASSLEAGVHTGELFF
many,TRBD2,TRBV5-1,18,TRBJ2-7,TGCGCCAGCAGCTTGGACCCCGGGGGGGAGAAGTACTCCTACGAGCAGTACTTC,CASSLDPGGEKYSYEQYF
many,TRBD2,TRBV12-3/TRBV12-4,15,TRBJ2-2,TGTGCCAGCAGTCTAGCGGGGGCCACTTCAGGGGAGCTGTTTTTT,CASSLAGATSGELFF
few,NA,TRBV27,16,TRBJ2-7,TGTGCCAGCAGTTTATCGGGCGACTCTCTCAGCTACGAGCAGTACTTC,CASSLSGDSLSYEQYF
NA,NA,TRBV6-5,16,TRBJ2-3,TGTGCCAGCAGTTACCTACGGGGGCAGGGTAGGGATACGCAGTATTTT,CASSYLRGQGRDTQYF
many,TRBD1,TRBV20-1,15,TRBJ1-3,TGCAGTGCTAGACAGGACAGGGGACCTCGAAACACCATATATTTT,CSARQDRGPRNTIYF
NA,TRBD2,TRBV20-1,16,TRBJ2-3,TGCAGTGCTAACCCAAAGTCCGCGGGGGGCACAGATACGCAGTATTTT,CSANPKSAGGTDTQYF
many,TRBD1,TRBV12-3/TRBV12-4,13,TRBJ1-1,TGTGCCAGCAGCCTAGGACAGGGGGCTGCTGCTTTCTTT,CASSLGQGAAAFF
many,TRBD1,TRBV12-3/TRBV12-4,16,TRBJ1-5,TGTGCCAGCAGCCCTAGACAGGGGACGAGCAATCAGCCCCAGCATTTT,CASSPRQGTSNQPQHF
NA,TRBD1,TRBV9,16,TRBJ2-2,TGTGCCAGCAGCGTAGGTACAGGGGGTACCACCGGGGAGCTGTTTTTT,CASSVGTGGTTGELFF
NA,NA,TRBV6-1,14,TRBJ1-5,TGTGCCAGCAGTGAATTAGGGGGCAATCAGCCCCAGCATTTT,CASSELGGNQPQHF
few,TRBD2,TRBV9,16,TRBJ2-3,TGTGCCAGCAGCCTGAGCGGGGGACGAGGCACAGATACGCAGTATTTT,CASSLSGGRGTDTQYF
many,NA,TRBV5-1,16,TRBJ2-1,TGCGCCAGCAGCTTGGCGCGGGACCGATTAGACAATGAGCAGTTCTTC,CASSLARDRLDNEQFF
many,NA,TRBV7-2,14,TRBJ1-2,TGTGCCAGCAGCTCGGACGGTTCTAACTATGGCTACACCTTC,CASSSDGSNYGYTF
many,TRBD1,TRBV3-1,15,TRBJ2-7,TGTGCCAGCAGCCGGGGGACAGGGTCTTACAGCGAGCAGTACTTC,CASSRGTGSYSEQYF
few,TRBD2,TRBV12-3/TRBV12-4,15,TRBJ2-3,TGTGCCAGCACTCAACTAGCGGGAGGTGAGGATACGCAGTATTTT,CASTQLAGGEDTQYF
NA,NA,TRBV11-2,16,TRBJ2-5,TGTGCCAGCAGCTTAGATGGACCATCCGCGGGGGAGACCCAGTACTTC,CASSLDGPSAGETQYF
NA,TRBD1,TRBV28,15,TRBJ1-5,TGTGCCAGCAGGACGGGACAGGAGCTAAATCAGCCCCAGCATTTT,CASRTGQELNQPQHF
many,NA,TRBV7-2,15,TRBJ1-5,TGTGCCAGCAGCAGAACCGGGGGGCGGGAACAGCCCCAGCATTTT,CASSRTGGREQPQHF
few,NA,TRBV2,15,TRBJ2-7,TGTGCCAGCAGAATTGTCGGGGGCTTCTCCTACGAGCAGTACTTC,CASRIVGGFSYEQYF
few,TRBD2,TRBV6-1,15,TRBJ2-7,TGTGCCAGCAGCTGGGGGGGTAGTGGGCCCTACGAGCAGTACTTC,CASSWGGSGPYEQYF
many,NA,TRBV3-1,16,TRBJ1-2,TGTGCCAGCAACCCATCTGGAGGGACCACGGGCTATGGCTACACCTTC,CASNPSGGTTGYGYTF
many,TRBD2,TRBV5-1,16,TRBJ2-5,TGCGCCAGCAGCTTGGCCGCTACTAGCGGGGGAGAGACCCAGTACTTC,CASSLAATSGGETQYF